This T cell receptor beta chain was retrieved from a study of blood T cell repertoires in COVID-19. Study-wide context: The United States, Italy and Spain supplied acute and convalescent COVID-19 samples.

Per the authors' pipeline: Amplified reference gene primers provided the basis for estimating nucleated cell counts. The data were produced by immunoSEQ multiplex PCR, yet TCRdb's version contains in-frame clones alone and is incomplete. V and J calls and clone size come straight from that table; D and trimming were deduced from the DNA. The repertoire consists of some 220,000 clones, with approximately 83% occurring once and the leading ten covering over 2.5%. This clone occurred once. Sequencing was performed on peripheral blood. The receptor was isolated from a woman aged 30 to 39 who had recovered from COVID-19.

The CDR3 sequence: CASSPTSGLSYNEQFF. The DNA of the CDR3 is TGCGCCAGCAGCCCGACGAGCGGCCTTTCCTACAATGAGCAGTTCTTC. The chain is built from TRBV5-1 and TRBJ2-1; D possibly corresponds to TRBD2 (5 bases). This CDR3 contains 16 residues. The V gene's germline CDR1 is SGHRS and CDR2 YFSETQ. Trimming stripped 4 bases from V and 1 base from J, with 15 bases between.